This T cell receptor (beta chain) was recovered during a study of T-cell reconstitution after alpha-beta-depleted transplantation in children. This CDR3 region has 13 residues. V lost 6 bases, J lost 6 bases, and 13 bases lay in between. This clonotype showed up just a few times. Using unique molecular identifiers, the investigators prepared the TCRbeta library. TCRdb re-called the PCR reads through MiXCR, storing one row per CDR3 protein. The data hold about 400,000 distinct CDR3 sequences, with 10% to 15% observed a single time. Here the sequenced sample was PBMCs, taken from the stem cell graft. The origin of this receptor is a human donor who donated a stem cell graft to a child with Fanconi anemia. This rearrangement joins TRBV12-3 or TRBV12-4 to TRBJ2-3; D not certain. In DNA form, the CDR3 reads TGTGCCAGCAGCCCCAGACTGGTGGATACGCAGTATTTT. Its translation is CASSPRLVDTQYF.